Below are 23 T cell receptor beta chains sequenced from a single sample in a study of T cell responses to AZD1222 COVID-19 vaccine. Sequencing used immunoSEQ multiplex PCR; TCRdb keeps in-frame clones, though not all of them. The table records some 150,000 clones, approximately 88% of them present only once. The specimen comprised peripheral blood, sampled on day 0 of MenACWY control vaccination. All receptors derive from an adult in good health.

V usage is TRBV19 and J usage is TRBJ2-3, with D hard to call. The CDR3 has 15 amino acids. Per germline, CDR1 LNHDA and CDR2 SQIVND (reference sequence). The V and J ends lost 5 bases and 1 base respectively, with 13 bases between them. The CDR3 sequence: CASSGRKLGTDTQYF. The DNA for the CDR3 is TGTGCCAGTAGTGGGCGCAAACTCGGCACAGATACGCAGTATTTT.

The rearrangement links TRBV12-5 to TRBJ2-3, with D possibly being TRBD2 (6 bases). Trimming took 7 bases from V and 0 from J, leaving 26 bases between them. CDR1 and CDR2 (germline): LGHNT, FRNRAP. This CDR3 has 19 residues. The CDR3: CASAAGPDAGRGSTDTQYF. For the CDR3, the DNA is TGTGCTAGTGCCGCGGGCCCGGACGCGGGGAGAGGCAGCACAGATACGCAGTATTTT.

V usage is TRBV28 and J usage is TRBJ1-4; weak D call: TRBD1 (6 bases). Trimming removed 0 bases at V and 5 bases at J, with 13 bases between. The CDR3 totals 16 residues. Germline CDR1 is MDHEN and CDR2 is SYDVKM. CDR3 nucleotides: TGTGCCAGCAGTTTATGGAGGGGGACTCTAAATGAAAAACTGTTTTTT. It yields the protein CASSLWRGTLNEKLFF.

The V gene is TRBV28, the J gene TRBJ1-1; D is possibly TRBD1 (5 bases). CDR3 size: 15 residues. Between the trimmed V and J ends, which lost 5 bases and 1 base, there was a span of 14 bases. Germline CDR1 MDHEN, CDR2 SYDVKM. The CDR3 sequence: CASSEILGGNTEAFF. The CDR3 nucleotides are TGTGCCAGCAGTGAAATCCTCGGGGGGAACACTGAAGCTTTCTTT.

The chain is built from TRBV7-2 and TRBJ2-1, with 9 bases that match TRBD2. Looked up from germline, CDR1 is SGHTA and CDR2 is FQGNSA. V trimming: 5 bases; J trimming: 5 bases; junction bases outside the gene matches: 10. There are 16 residues in the CDR3. CDR3 sequence (DNA): TGTGCCAGCAGCCCCTTGGTAGCGGGGGACGACAATGAGCAGTTCTTC. Protein sequence: CASSPLVAGDDNEQFF.

The chain links TRBV30 to TRBJ1-3; D remains ambiguous. Trimming removed 5 bases from V and 6 bases from J, with 11 bases in between. CDR1 and CDR2 (germline): GTSNPN, SVGIG (reference sequence). The CDR3 sequence is 12 residues long. The CDR3 DNA reads as TGTGCCTGGGCTAACAAGGAAAACACCATATATTTT. Translating it yields CAWANKENTIYF.

The DNA of the CDR3 is TGCGCCAGCAGCCAAGATGCCAGCTTTAATGAAAAACTGTTTTTT. Translated: CASSQDASFNEKLFF. This rearrangement joins TRBV4-3 to TRBJ1-4; D unclear. V was clipped by 0 bases and J by 4 bases, with 9 bases between them. CDR3 length equals 15 residues. CDR1 and CDR2 (germline): LGHNA, YSLEER.

A single count supports this clone. The chain joins TRBV6-2 or TRBV6-3 to TRBJ2-5; maybe TRBD2 (5 bases). There are 18 residues in the CDR3. CDR1 MNHEY and CDR2 SVGEGT come from the germline V gene. Trimming cost V 6 bases and J 0 bases, with 23 bases left between them. This CDR3 is CASSRLLRGLDYQETQYF. CDR3 bases: TGTGCCAGCAGCCGCCTTCTCCGAGGACTCGATTACCAAGAGACCCAGTACTTC.

The gene calls are TRBV5-4 and TRBJ1-4; D call uncertain. The germline V gene encodes CDR1 SGHNT and CDR2 YYREEE (reference sequence). The CDR3 spans 15 residues. The ends were cut back, 4 bases at V and 0 bases at J, with 10 bases in the middle. Here the CDR3 DNA reads TGTGCCAGCAGCCTGGGAGGTGCAACTAATGAAAAACTGTTTTTT. This codes for CASSLGGATNEKLFF.

J is TRBJ2-2 and V is TRBV30, with D unclear. The CDR3 runs 12 residues. V lost 2 bases and J 7 bases, leaving 8 bases between the germline ends. CDR1 and CDR2 from the germline V gene are GTSNPN and SVGIG (reference sequence). The CDR3 here is CAWSPLGGELFF. The CDR3 DNA reads as TGTGCCTGGAGTCCTCTGGGCGGGGAGCTGTTTTTT. Using reference TRBV30 and TRBJ2-2 for the parts outside the CDR3, the full variable domain is SQTIHQWPATLVQPVGSPLSLECTVEGTSNPNLYWYRQAAGRGLQLLFYSVGIGQISSEVPQNLSASRPQDRQFILSSKKLLLSDSGFYLCAWSPLGGELFFGEGSRLTVL.

The chain links TRBV19 to TRBJ2-7; no firm D call. The V gene lost 7 bases and the J gene lost 0 bases, with 10 bases spanning the gap. The germline V gene encodes CDR1 LNHDA and CDR2 SQIVND (reference sequence). This CDR3 has 13 residues. The CDR3 region is CASMGPYSYEQYF. The DNA of the CDR3 is TGTGCCAGTATGGGCCCGTACTCCTACGAGCAGTACTTC.

The V and J genes are TRBV2 and TRBJ1-1; D might be TRBD1 (5 bases). Germline V lookup: CDR1 SNHLY, CDR2 FYNNEI. V dropped 7 bases and J dropped 0 bases, with 12 bases sitting between them. CDR3 size: 14 residues. The CDR3 sequence is CASTLLGLNTEAFF. The CDR3 DNA is TGTGCCAGCACCCTCCTGGGGCTGAACACTGAAGCTTTCTTT.

This chain links TRBV6-2 or TRBV6-3 with TRBJ1-4; D not resolved. Trimming took 6 bases from V and 4 from J, leaving 12 bases between them. Germline CDR1 reads MNHEY; CDR2 reads SVGEGT. This CDR3 has 14 residues. The CDR3 DNA reads as TGTGCCAGCAGCTGGGAGCAGCTTAATGAAAAACTGTTTTTT. As protein: CASSWEQLNEKLFF.

The sample holds one count of this clone. This chain connects TRBV5-6 to TRBJ1-4; D gene ambiguous. The germline CDR1 and CDR2 sequences are SGHDT and YYEEEE. The length of the CDR3 is 16 residues. Trimming pared 0 bases from V and 6 bases from J, leaving 15 bases between. The CDR3 region has the DNA TGTGCCAGCAGCTTGGCCGGGAGAGGGAAAGATGAAAAACTGTTTTTT. Its translation: CASSLAGRGKDEKLFF. Variable domain in full (rest from reference TRBV5-6 and TRBJ1-4): DAGVTQSPTHLIKTRGQQVTLRCSPKSGHDTVSWYQQALGQGPQFIFQYYEEEERQRGNFPDRFSGHQFPNYSSELNVNALLLGDSALYLCASSLAGRGKDEKLFFGSGTQLSVL.

This clone was seen a few times. The CDR3: CASSQLTGTYNEQFF. CDR3 nucleotides: TGCGCCAGCAGCCAACTCACAGGTACCTACAATGAGCAGTTCTTC. The chain links TRBV4-3 to TRBJ2-1; weak D call: TRBD1 (5 bases). Trimming removed 2 bases from V and 2 bases from J, with 10 bases in between. The CDR3 is made up of 15 amino acids. The germline V gene has CDR1 LGHNA and CDR2 YSLEER.

The V call is TRBV6-2 or TRBV6-3, the J call TRBJ1-5; 7 positions agree with TRBD1. Trimming at V came to 5 bases and at J to 4 bases, leaving 5 bases not matched to a gene. The germline V gene has CDR1 MNHEY and CDR2 SVGEGT. The CDR3 extends over 14 amino acids. CDR3 residues: CASSQGEINQPQHF. The CDR3 bases are TGTGCCAGCAGTCAGGGGGAAATTAATCAGCCCCAGCATTTT.

The chain recombines TRBV6-2 or TRBV6-3 with TRBJ1-3; TRBD1 matches at 7 bases. The junction had 9 bases not matched to a gene; V was cut back by 4 bases and J by 0 bases. The CDR3 runs to 17 residues. Germline V gene sequence: CDR1 MNHEY, CDR2 SVGEGT. CDR3: CASSLYRGQSSGNTIYF. CDR3 DNA: TGTGCCAGCAGTTTATACCGGGGACAGAGCTCTGGAAACACCATATATTTT.

The chain has TRBV7-2 and TRBJ1-5; D is unclear. This CDR3 has 13 amino acids. V was cut by 2 bases and J by 6 bases, with 8 bases left in between. Germline V gene lookup returns CDR1 SGHTA and CDR2 FQGNSA. CDR3: CASSLSTVQPQHF. The CDR3 coding sequence is TGTGCCAGCAGCTTATCCACAGTTCAGCCCCAGCATTTT.

The chain links TRBV2 to TRBJ2-3; TRBD2 matches at 9 bases. Per the germline V gene, CDR1 is SNHLY and CDR2 is FYNNEI. Trimming cost V 3 bases and J 6 bases; bases outside gene matches: 4. This CDR3 region has 14 residues. The CDR3 is CASSDSGSGDTQYF. For the CDR3, the DNA is TGTGCCAGCAGTGATAGCGGGAGTGGTGATACGCAGTATTTT.

The gene calls are TRBV15 and TRBJ2-7; D remains unclear. Germline CDR1 reads LNHNV; CDR2 reads YYDKDF (reference sequence). The CDR3 runs 13 residues. V was cut by 1 base and J by 5 bases, with 9 bases left in between. Written as DNA, the CDR3 is TGTGCCACCAGCAGAGGTCCGGGCGACGAGCAGTACTTC. The encoded protein is CATSRGPGDEQYF.

V is TRBV5-6 and J is TRBJ2-7, with D possibly matching TRBD2 (6 bases). The CDR3 runs to 13 residues. CDR1 is SGHDT and CDR2 is YYEEEE in the germline V gene. V was pared by 4 bases and J by 7 bases, with 15 bases between. The CDR3 loop is CASSSLAGGEQYF. The CDR3 DNA sequence: TGTGCCAGCAGCAGCCTCGCTGGAGGGGAGCAGTACTTC.

The chain has TRBV27 and TRBJ2-7; maybe TRBD1 (6 bases). Looked up from germline, CDR1 is MNHEY and CDR2 is SMNVEV (reference sequence). V gave up 5 bases and J gave up 7 bases, with 21 bases separating them. This CDR3 has 15 residues. DNA of the CDR3: TGTGCCAGCAGTACCTACAGGGTCCCGGGAAGGGAGCAGTACTTC. It codes for CASSTYRVPGREQYF.

The gene calls are TRBV6-2 or TRBV6-3 and TRBJ2-1; D may be TRBD2 (6 bases). The CDR3 is 15 residues long. CDR1 MNHEY and CDR2 SVGEGT come from the germline V gene. Trimming cost V 5 bases and J 3 bases, with 14 bases left between them. This chain's CDR3 is CASSPGGAGYNEQFF. For the CDR3, the DNA is TGTGCCAGCAGTCCCGGCGGGGCAGGCTACAATGAGCAGTTCTTC.